This T cell receptor beta chain emerged from a study of blood T cell repertoires in COVID-19. Only in-frame clones appear in the TCRdb table, and some are missing; sequencing was by immunoSEQ multiplex PCR. The sample contains a few hundred thousand clones, over 75% of which appear only once. From germline, CDR1 is SGHTA and CDR2 FQGTGA. CDR3 size: 14 residues. The J segment lost 6 bases and the V segment lost 4 bases, leaving 5 bases of the junction unmatched. Sequenced: peripheral blood. The V gene is TRBV7-3, the J gene TRBJ2-2, with 7 bases identical to TRBD2. The sequence was obtained from a woman aged 60-75 years with acute or convalescent COVID-19. The CDR3 reads CASSSGTISGELFF. In DNA, the CDR3 is TGTGCCAGCAGCTCCGGGACTATCTCCGGGGAGCTGTTTTTT.